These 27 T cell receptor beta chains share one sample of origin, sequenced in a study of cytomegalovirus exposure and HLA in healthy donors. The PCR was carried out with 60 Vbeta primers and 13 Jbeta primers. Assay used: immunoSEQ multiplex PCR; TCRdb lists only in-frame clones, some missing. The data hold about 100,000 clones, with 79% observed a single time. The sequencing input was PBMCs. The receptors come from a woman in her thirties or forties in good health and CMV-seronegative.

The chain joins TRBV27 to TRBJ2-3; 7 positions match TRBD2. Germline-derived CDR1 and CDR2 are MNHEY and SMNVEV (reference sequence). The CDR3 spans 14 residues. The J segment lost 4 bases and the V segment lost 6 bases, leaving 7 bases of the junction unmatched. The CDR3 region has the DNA TGTGCCAGCAGGCCGGGACTACAATCAGATACGCAGTATTTT. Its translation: CASRPGLQSDTQYF.

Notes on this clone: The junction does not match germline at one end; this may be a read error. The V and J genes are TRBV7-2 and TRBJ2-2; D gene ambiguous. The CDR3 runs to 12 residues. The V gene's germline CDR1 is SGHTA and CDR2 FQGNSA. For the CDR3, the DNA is TGTGCCAGCAGCTTCAACAACGGGGAGCTGTTTTTT. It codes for CASSFNNGELFF.

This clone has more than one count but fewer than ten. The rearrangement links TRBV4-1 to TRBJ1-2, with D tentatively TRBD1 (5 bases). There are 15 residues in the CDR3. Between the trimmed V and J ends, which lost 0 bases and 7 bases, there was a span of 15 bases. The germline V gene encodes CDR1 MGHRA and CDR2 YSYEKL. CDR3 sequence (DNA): TGCGCCAGCAGCCAAGATCCTGGGGCTTTTGGTGGCTACACCTTC. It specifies CASSQDPGAFGGYTF.

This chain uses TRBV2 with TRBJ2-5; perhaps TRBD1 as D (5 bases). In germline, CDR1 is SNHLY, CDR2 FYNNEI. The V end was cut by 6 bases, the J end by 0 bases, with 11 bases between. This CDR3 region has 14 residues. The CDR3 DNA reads TGTGCCAGCAGCCTGACAGTCTACCAAGAGACCCAGTACTTC. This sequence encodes CASSLTVYQETQYF.

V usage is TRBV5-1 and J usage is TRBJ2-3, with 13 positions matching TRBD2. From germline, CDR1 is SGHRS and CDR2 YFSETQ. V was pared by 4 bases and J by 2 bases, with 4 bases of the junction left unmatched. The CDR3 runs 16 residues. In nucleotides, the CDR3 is TGCGCCAGCAGCGGGGGACTAGCGGGACTCACAGATACGCAGTATTTT. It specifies CASSGGLAGLTDTQYF.

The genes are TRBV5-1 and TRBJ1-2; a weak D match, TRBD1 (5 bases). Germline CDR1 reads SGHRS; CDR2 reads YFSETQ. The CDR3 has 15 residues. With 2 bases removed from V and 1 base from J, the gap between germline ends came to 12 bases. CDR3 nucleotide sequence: TGCGCCAGCAGCTTTTCTGGGGCGCTTAACTATGGCTACACCTTC. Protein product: CASSFSGALNYGYTF. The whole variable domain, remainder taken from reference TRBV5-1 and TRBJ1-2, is KAGVTQTPRYLIKTRGQQVTLSCSPISGHRSVSWYQQTPGQGLQFLFEYFSETQRNKGNFPGRFSGRQFSNSRSEMNVSTLELGDSALYLCASSFSGALNYGYTFGSGTRLTVV.

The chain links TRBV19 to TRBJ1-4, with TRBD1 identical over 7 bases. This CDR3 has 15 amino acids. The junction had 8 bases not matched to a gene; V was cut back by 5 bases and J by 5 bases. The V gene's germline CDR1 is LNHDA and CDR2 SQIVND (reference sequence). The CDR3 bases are TGTGCCAGTAGTTCCGACAGGGTGAGAAATGAAAAACTGTTTTTT. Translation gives CASSSDRVRNEKLFF.

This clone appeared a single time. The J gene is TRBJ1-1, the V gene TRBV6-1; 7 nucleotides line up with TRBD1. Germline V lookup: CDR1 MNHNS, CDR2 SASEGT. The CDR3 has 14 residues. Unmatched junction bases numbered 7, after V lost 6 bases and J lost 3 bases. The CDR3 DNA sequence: TGTGCCAGCAGGGAACAGGGGTTCTACACTGAAGCTTTCTTT. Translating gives CASREQGFYTEAFF.

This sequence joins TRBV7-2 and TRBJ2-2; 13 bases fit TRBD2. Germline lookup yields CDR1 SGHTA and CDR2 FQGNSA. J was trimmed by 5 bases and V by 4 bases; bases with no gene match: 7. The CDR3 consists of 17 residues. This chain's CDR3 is CASSSGLAGVVTGELFF. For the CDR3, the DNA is TGTGCCAGCAGCTCCGGACTAGCGGGAGTAGTGACCGGGGAGCTGTTTTTT.

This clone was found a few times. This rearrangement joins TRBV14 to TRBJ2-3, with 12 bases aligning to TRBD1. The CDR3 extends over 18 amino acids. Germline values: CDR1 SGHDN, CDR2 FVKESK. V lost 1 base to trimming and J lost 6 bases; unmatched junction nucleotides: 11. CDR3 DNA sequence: TGTGCCAGCAGCCAAGTCCACTACCGGGACAGGGGGCGCGATACGCAGTATTTT. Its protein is CASSQVHYRDRGRDTQYF.

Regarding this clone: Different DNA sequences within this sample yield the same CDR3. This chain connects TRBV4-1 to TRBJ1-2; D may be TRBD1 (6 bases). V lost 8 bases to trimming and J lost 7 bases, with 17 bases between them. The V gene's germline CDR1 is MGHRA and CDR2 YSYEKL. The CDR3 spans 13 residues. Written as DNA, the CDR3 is TGCGCCAGCGCGCCGGACAGCCCTCGTGGCTACACCTTC. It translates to CASAPDSPRGYTF.

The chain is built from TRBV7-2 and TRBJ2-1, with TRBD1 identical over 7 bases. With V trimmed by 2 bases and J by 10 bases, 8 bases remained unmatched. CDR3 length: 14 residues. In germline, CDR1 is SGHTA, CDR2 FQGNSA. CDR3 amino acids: CASSLSPQGYEQFF. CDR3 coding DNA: TGTGCCAGCAGCTTATCTCCACAGGGGTACGAGCAGTTCTTC.

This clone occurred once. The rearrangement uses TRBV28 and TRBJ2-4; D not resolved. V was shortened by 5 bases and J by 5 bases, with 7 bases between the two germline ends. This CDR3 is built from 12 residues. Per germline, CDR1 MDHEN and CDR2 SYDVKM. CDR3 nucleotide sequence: TGTGCCAGCAGTGTCTTCGAAAACATTCAGTACTTC. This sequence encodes CASSVFENIQYF.

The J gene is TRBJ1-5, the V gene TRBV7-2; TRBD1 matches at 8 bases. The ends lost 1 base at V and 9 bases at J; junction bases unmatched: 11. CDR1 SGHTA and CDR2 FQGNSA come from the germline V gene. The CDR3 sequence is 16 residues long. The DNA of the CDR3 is TGTGCCAGCAGCTTAGGGAAGGACAGGGAGGTGGCGCCCCAGCATTTT. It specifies CASSLGKDREVAPQHF.

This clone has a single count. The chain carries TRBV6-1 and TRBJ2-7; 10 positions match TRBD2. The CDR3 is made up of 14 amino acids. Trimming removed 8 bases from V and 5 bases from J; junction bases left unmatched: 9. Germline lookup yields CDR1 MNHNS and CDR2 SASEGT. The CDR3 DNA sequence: TGTGCCAGCGGAGCGGGACTAGCGTCCGACGAGCAGTACTTC. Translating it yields CASGAGLASDEQYF.

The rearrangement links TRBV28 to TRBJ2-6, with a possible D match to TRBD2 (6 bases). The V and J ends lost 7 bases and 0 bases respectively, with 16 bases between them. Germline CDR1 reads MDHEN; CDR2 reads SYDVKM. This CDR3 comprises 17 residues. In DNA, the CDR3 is TGTGCCAGCACCTTGGGGGGTAGCAGCTCTGGGGCCAACGTCCTGACTTTC. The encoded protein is CASTLGGSSSGANVLTF.

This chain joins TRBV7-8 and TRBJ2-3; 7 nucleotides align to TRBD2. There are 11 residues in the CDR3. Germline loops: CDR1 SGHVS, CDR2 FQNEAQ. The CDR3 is CAGGSTDTQYF. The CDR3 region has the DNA TGTGCGGGGGGGAGCACAGATACGCAGTATTTT.

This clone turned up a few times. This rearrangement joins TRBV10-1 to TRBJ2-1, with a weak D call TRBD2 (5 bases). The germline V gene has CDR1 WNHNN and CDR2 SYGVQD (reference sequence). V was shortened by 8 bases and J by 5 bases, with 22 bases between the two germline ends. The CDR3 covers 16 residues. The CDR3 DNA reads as TGCGCCAGCTCGAACCCCCCGGGGAAGAATCACAATGAGCAGTTCTTC. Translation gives CASSNPPGKNHNEQFF.

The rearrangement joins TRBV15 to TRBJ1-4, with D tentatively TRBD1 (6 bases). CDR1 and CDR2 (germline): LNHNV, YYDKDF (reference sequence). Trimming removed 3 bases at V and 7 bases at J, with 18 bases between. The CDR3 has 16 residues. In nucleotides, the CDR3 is TGTGCCACCAGCAGGATGAGGGGGTCGGGCGGTGAAAAACTGTTTTTT. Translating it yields CATSRMRGSGGEKLFF. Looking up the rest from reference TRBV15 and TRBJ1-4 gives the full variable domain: DAMVIQNPRYQVTQFGKPVTLSCSQTLNHNVMYWYQQKSSQAPKLLFHYYDKDFNNEADTPDNFQSRRPNTSFCFLDIRSPGLGDTAMYLCATSRMRGSGGEKLFFGSGTQLSVL.

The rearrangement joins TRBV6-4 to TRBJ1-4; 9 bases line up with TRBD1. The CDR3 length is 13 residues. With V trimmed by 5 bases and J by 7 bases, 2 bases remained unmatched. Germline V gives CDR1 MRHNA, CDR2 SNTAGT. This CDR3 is CASSKDRGEKLFF. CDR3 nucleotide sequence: TGTGCCAGCAGTAAGGACAGGGGTGAAAAACTGTTTTTT.

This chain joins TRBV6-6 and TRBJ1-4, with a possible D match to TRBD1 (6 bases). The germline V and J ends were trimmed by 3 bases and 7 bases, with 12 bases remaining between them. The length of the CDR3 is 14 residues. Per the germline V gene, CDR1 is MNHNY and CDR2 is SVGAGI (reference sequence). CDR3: CASSYGGAREKLFF. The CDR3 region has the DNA TGTGCCAGCAGTTATGGGGGGGCGCGTGAAAAACTGTTTTTT.

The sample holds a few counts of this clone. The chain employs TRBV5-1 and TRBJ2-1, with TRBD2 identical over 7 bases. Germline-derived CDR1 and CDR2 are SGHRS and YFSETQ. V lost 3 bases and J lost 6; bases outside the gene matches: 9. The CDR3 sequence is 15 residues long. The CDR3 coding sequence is TGCGCCAGCAGCTCAAGGGCGGGAGAATCCAATGAGCAGTTCTTC. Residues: CASSSRAGESNEQFF.

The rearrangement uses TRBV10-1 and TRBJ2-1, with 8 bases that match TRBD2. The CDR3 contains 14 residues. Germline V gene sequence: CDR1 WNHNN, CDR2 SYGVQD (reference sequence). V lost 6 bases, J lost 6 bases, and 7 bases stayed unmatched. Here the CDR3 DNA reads TGCGCCAGCAGCGGGGGGGAGACAGGCAATGAGCAGTTCTTC. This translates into CASSGGETGNEQFF.

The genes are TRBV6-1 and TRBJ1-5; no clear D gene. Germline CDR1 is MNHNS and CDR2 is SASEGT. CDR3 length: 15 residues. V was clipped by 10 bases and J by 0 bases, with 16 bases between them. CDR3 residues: CATQSRRNSNQPQHF. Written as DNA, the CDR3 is TGTGCCACCCAAAGTCGGAGGAATAGCAATCAGCCCCAGCATTTT.

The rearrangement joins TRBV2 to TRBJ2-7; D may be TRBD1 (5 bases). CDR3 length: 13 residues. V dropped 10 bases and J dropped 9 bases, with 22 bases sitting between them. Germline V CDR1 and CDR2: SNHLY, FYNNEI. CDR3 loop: CATAQVGKRGQYF. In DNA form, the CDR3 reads TGTGCCACCGCACAGGTGGGGAAAAGGGGGCAGTACTTC.

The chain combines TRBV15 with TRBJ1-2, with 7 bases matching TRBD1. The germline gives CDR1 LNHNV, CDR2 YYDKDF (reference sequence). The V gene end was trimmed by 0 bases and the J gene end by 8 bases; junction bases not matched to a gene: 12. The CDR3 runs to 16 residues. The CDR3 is CATSRDLKGALNGYTF. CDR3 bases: TGTGCCACCAGCAGAGATCTCAAGGGGGCGCTTAACGGCTACACCTTC. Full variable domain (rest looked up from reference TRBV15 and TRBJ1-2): DAMVIQNPRYQVTQFGKPVTLSCSQTLNHNVMYWYQQKSSQAPKLLFHYYDKDFNNEADTPDNFQSRRPNTSFCFLDIRSPGLGDTAMYLCATSRDLKGALNGYTFGSGTRLTVV.

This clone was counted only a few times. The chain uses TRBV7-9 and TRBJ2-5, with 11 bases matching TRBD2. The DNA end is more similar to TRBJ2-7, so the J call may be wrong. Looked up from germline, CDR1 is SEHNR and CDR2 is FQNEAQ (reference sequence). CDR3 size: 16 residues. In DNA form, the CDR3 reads TGTGCCAGCAGCATCAGTGGGGGACTAGCGGTAAACGAGCAGTACTTC. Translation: CASSISGGLAVNEQYF.